The T cell receptor beta chain under discussion was sequenced for a study of vaccination and CD4 T cells after COVID-19. Treatment described: roughly 10-day PBMC culture with coronavirus spike peptide pools or control peptides (ViraFEST assay). To note about this clonotype: The target antigen is unknown.

Sequenced with the Oncomine TCR Beta short-read assay was DNA taken from cultured CD4+ T cells. MiXCR was run by TCRdb on the PCR reads, yielding one entry per CDR3 protein. The sample lists some 14,000 distinct CDR3 sequences; about 40% were seen once. This sequence was found in a human donor who had recovered from COVID-19. Specimen: CD4+ T cells from blood, cultured in vitro.

The CDR3: CASSRGTPQGKETQYF. For the CDR3, the DNA is TGTGCCAGCAGCCGCGGGACACCTCAGGGGAAGGAGACCCAGTACTTC. The rearrangement uses TRBV7-8 and TRBJ2-5; perhaps D is TRBD1 or TRBD2 (6 bases each). Germline lookup yields CDR1 SGHVS and CDR2 FQNEAQ. Trimming took 5 bases from V and 5 from J, leaving 21 bases between them. CDR3 length equals 16 residues.